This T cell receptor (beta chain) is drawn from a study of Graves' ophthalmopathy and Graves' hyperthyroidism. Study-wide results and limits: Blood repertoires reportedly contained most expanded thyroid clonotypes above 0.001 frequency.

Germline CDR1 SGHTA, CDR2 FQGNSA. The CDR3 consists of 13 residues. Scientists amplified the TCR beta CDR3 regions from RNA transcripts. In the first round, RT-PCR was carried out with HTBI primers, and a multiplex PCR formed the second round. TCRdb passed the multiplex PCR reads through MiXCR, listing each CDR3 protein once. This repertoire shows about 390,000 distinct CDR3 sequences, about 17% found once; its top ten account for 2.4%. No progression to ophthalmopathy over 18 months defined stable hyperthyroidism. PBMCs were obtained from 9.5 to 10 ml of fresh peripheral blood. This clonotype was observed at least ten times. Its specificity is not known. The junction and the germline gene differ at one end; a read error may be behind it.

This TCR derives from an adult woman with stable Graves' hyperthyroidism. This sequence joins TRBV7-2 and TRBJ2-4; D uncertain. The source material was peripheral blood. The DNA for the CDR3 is TGTGCCAGCAGCCGCCGATCAGATAACATTAAGTACTTC. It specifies CASSRRSDNIKYF.